These T cell receptor beta chains were read from a single sample in a study of molecular identifiers for immune sequencing clone quantification. One entry per CDR3 protein results from TCRdb running MiXCR on the PCR reads. The sample shows roughly 630,000 distinct CDR3 sequences, about 25% of them seen only once. Specimen: naive CD8+ T cells from blood, with Jurkat cell RNA spiked in. The receptors derive from a human donor in good health. Some libraries in this study had Jurkat cell RNA spiked in. CDR3s include the opening cysteine and the closing phenylalanine or tryptophan. The D gene is left open where the match is weak. Size tells how often a clone was seen (once, few, many) or the class of an expanded clone, and some rows leave it out.

J gene,clone size,V gene,CDR3 length,D gene,CDR3 DNA,CDR3 protein
TRBJ2-7,-,TRBV27,14,TRBD2,TGTGCCAGCAGTTTAATAGCGGGGGGGCGCGAGCAGTACTTC,CASSLIAGGREQYF
TRBJ2-7,many,TRBV30,15,TRBD2,TGTGCCTGGAGCGGTAGCGGGGGGGTTTCCTACGAGCAGTACTTC,CAWSGSGGVSYEQYF
TRBJ2-1,-,TRBV9,18,TRBD2,TGTGCCAGCAGCCCGGCCCCACTAGCGGGAGTTACCTACAATGAGCAGTTCTTC,CASSPAPLAGVTYNEQFF
TRBJ2-7,few,TRBV11-2,16,-,TGTGCCAGCAGCTCCCCCCTCGGGCAGAGCGCCTACGAGCAGTACTTC,CASSSPLGQSAYEQYF
TRBJ2-2,-,TRBV6-2/TRBV6-3,15,TRBD2,TGTGCCAGCAGACGGACTAGCGGGAGGCCCGGGGAGCTGTTTTTT,CASRRTSGRPGELFF
TRBJ2-3,many,TRBV13,12,-,TGTGCCAGCAGCGGAAGCACAGATACGCAGTATTTT,CASSGSTDTQYF
TRBJ2-5,-,TRBV7-9,13,-,TGTGCCAGCAGCTTAACGCAATCGGAGACCCAGTACTTC,CASSLTQSETQYF
TRBJ2-1,many,TRBV6-5,15,-,TGTGCCAGCAGTTACATCGGCCAGAACTACAATGAGCAGTTCTTC,CASSYIGQNYNEQFF
TRBJ1-5,-,TRBV4-1,16,TRBD1,TGCGCCAGCAGCCAAGACACGGGACAGGGAAAACAGCCCCAGCATTTT,CASSQDTGQGKQPQHF
TRBJ2-1,few,TRBV19,15,TRBD1,TGTGCCAGTAGTATATACAGGGGAGCCTACAATGAGCAGTTCTTC,CASSIYRGAYNEQFF
TRBJ2-3,many,TRBV7-9,16,TRBD2,TGTGCCAGCAGCTCTCCCCTTGCGGGGGGGACAGATACGCAGTATTTT,CASSSPLAGGTDTQYF
TRBJ1-1,many,TRBV5-1,16,TRBD1,TGCGCCAGCAGCGTAGACAGGGGGAGTACGAACACTGAAGCTTTCTTT,CASSVDRGSTNTEAFF
TRBJ2-7,few,TRBV6-2/TRBV6-3,14,TRBD2,TGTGCCAGCAGCGGAGCGGGAATAACCTACGAGCAGTACTTC,CASSGAGITYEQYF
TRBJ2-3,-,TRBV25-1,13,-,TGTGCCAGCAGTGATGGCCCCGAGGATACGCAGTATTTT,CASSDGPEDTQYF
TRBJ2-7,many,TRBV20-1,14,-,TGCAGTGCTAGAGATCCGCAGGGGGGGTACGAGCAGTACTTC,CSARDPQGGYEQYF
TRBJ2-6,many,TRBV19,14,-,TGTGCCAGTAGTGGTTGGACCGGGGCCAACGTCCTGACTTTC,CASSGWTGANVLTF
TRBJ1-1,few,TRBV18,15,TRBD1,TGTGCCAGCTCACCACCGGGACAGATGAACACTGAAGCTTCCTTT,CASSPPGQMNTEASF
TRBJ2-7,many,TRBV7-9,15,-,TGTGCCAGCAGCTTCGGGACTTACAGCTCCTACGAGCAGTACTTC,CASSFGTYSSYEQYF
TRBJ2-7,many,TRBV4-3,15,TRBD2,TGCGCCAGCAGCGGGACTAGAAGCCTTACCTACGAGCAGTACTTC,CASSGTRSLTYEQYF
TRBJ1-4,-,TRBV11-2,16,-,TGTGCCAGCAGCCCCGGTGCCCCCAAGGGTAATGAAAAACTGTTTTTT,CASSPGAPKGNEKLFF
TRBJ2-5,-,TRBV9,12,-,TGTGCCAGCAGCGTCCCGGGCGGGACCCAGTACTTC,CASSVPGGTQYF
TRBJ1-2,-,TRBV4-1,15,-,TGCGCCAGCAGCCAAGTGGCAGGGGATCGCTATGGCTACACCTTC,CASSQVAGDRYGYTF
TRBJ2-7,-,TRBV5-3,14,-,TGTGCCAGCAGGGGAGGGGGTTCGGACTACGAGCAGTACTTC,CASRGGGSDYEQYF
TRBJ2-2,-,TRBV24-1,14,-,TGTGCCAGGAGAGGGAGACCCATTACTGGGGAGCTGTTTTTT,CARRGRPITGELFF
TRBJ1-6,-,TRBV10-3,14,-,TGTGCCATCAGTGAACCCGCTTCGAGTTCACCCCTCCACTTT,CAISEPASSSPLHF
TRBJ2-3,many,TRBV20-1,19,-,TGCAGTGCTAGAGATTCTGACGGGAGCTCCTTCCCTAGCACAGATACGCAGTATTTT,CSARDSDGSSFPSTDTQYF
TRBJ2-7,many,TRBV7-9,14,-,TGTGCCAGCAGTCCGAGAGGGCTAAACTACGAGCAGTACTTC,CASSPRGLNYEQYF
TRBJ2-3,many,TRBV29-1,13,-,TGCAGCGTGGAGCAGTGGGGCACAGATACGCAGTATTTT,CSVEQWGTDTQYF
TRBJ2-5,few,TRBV7-9,15,-,TGTGCCAGCAGCGCCTCTTTAGGCCTTGGAGAGACCCAGTACTTC,CASSASLGLGETQYF
TRBJ2-5,-,TRBV15,15,TRBD1,TGTGCCACCAGCAGCAGCAGGGGGCGTCAAGAGACCCAGTACTTC,CATSSSRGRQETQYF
TRBJ2-7,many,TRBV9,14,-,TGTGCCAGCAGCGAGACGCATTCCAGCTACGAGCAGTACTTC,CASSETHSSYEQYF
TRBJ2-3,-,TRBV7-9,15,-,TGTGCCAGCAGCTCCCCGGGGGCCCACACAGATACGCAGTGTTTT,CASSSPGAHTDTQCF
TRBJ1-5,many,TRBV6-2/TRBV6-3,13,-,TGTGCCAGCAGTCCCCGGCAGGGCTGGTCCCAGCATTTT,CASSPRQGWSQHF
TRBJ2-7,few,TRBV5-1,15,-,TGCGCCAGCAGCTTGGGTTCGGGGTCGGGCTACGAGCAGTACTTC,CASSLGSGSGYEQYF
TRBJ1-1,many,TRBV4-1,16,-,TGCGCCAGCAGCCAAGTACAGGGTAAATGGAACACTGAAGCTTTCTTT,CASSQVQGKWNTEAFF
TRBJ2-7,many,TRBV7-9,13,-,TGTGCCAGCAGTCCAAGGACAGCCTACGAGCAGTACTTC,CASSPRTAYEQYF
TRBJ2-5,few,TRBV7-9,12,-,TGTGCCAGCAGCTGGCTAGAAGAGACCCAGTACTTC,CASSWLEETQYF
TRBJ2-5,-,TRBV5-6,14,TRBD2,TGTACCAGCAGAAATACCGGGACTATGGTTACCCAGTACTTC,CTSRNTGTMVTQYF
TRBJ1-4,-,TRBV5-3,17,TRBD1,TGTGCCAGCAGCTTGGAGGGGACAGGGGGGTTTAATGAACAACTGTTTTTT,CASSLEGTGGFNEQLFF
TRBJ2-4,few,TRBV9,14,-,TGTGCCAGCAACGAGGAGGGGCCGGGCGGCATTCAGTACTTC,CASNEEGPGGIQYF
TRBJ2-5,many,TRBV9,12,-,TGTGCCAGCAGCGATACAGGGAGGACCCAGTACTTC,CASSDTGRTQYF
TRBJ1-2,few,TRBV7-9,16,-,TGTGCCAGCAGCTCCCGACCGATAGGGGAGGACTATGGCTACACCTTC,CASSSRPIGEDYGYTF
TRBJ2-7,many,TRBV2,12,-,TGTGCCAGCAGTGACGGAGGCTACGAGCAGTACTTC,CASSDGGYEQYF
TRBJ2-7,many,TRBV7-9,13,-,TGTGCCAGCAGCTCCAGTCTGGCACACGAGCAGTACTTC,CASSSSLAHEQYF
TRBJ2-7,few,TRBV20-1,16,TRBD2,TGCAGTGCTAGAGAGACCAGTAGCGGGAGCACCTACGAGCAGTACTTC,CSARETSSGSTYEQYF
TRBJ2-7,many,TRBV4-3,16,-,TGCGCCAGCAGCCAAGACTATACAGGGACCTCAGGCGAGCAGTACTTC,CASSQDYTGTSGEQYF
TRBJ1-5,few,TRBV19,13,-,TGTGCCAGCACTTCAGGGACGGGCCAGCCCCAGCATTTT,CASTSGTGQPQHF
TRBJ2-2,-,TRBV28,15,-,TGTGCCAGCAGTCCCTGTAGGGTTAACACCGGGGAGCTGTTTTTT,CASSPCRVNTGELFF
TRBJ2-4,many,TRBV12-3/TRBV12-4,16,-,TGTGCCAGCAGTCCTTTTCTGACTTCGACCAAAAACATTCAGTACTTC,CASSPFLTSTKNIQYF
TRBJ1-5,-,TRBV4-1,15,-,TGCGCCAGCAGCCAAGATCCCCTTGGCAATCAGCCCCAGCATTTT,CASSQDPLGNQPQHF
TRBJ2-7,few,TRBV4-3,16,TRBD1,TGCGCCAGCAGCCAAGAATTCGGACAGGGAAGATACGAGCAGTACTTC,CASSQEFGQGRYEQYF
TRBJ2-2,few,TRBV6-2/TRBV6-3,13,-,TGTGCCAGCACTCTAAGTCCCACCGGGGAGCTGTTTTTT,CASTLSPTGELFF
TRBJ2-1,few,TRBV6-5,13,TRBD2,TGTGCCAGCAGTAAAACGGGAGGTAATGAGCAGTTCTTC,CASSKTGGNEQFF
TRBJ2-5,-,TRBV4-1,16,TRBD2,TGCGCCAGCAGCCAAGCGCCGGGACTATCTGAAGAGACCCAGTACTTC,CASSQAPGLSEETQYF
TRBJ2-3,many,TRBV9,13,-,TGTGCCAGCAGCGGTCTAGCGACGCATACGCAGTATTTT,CASSGLATHTQYF
TRBJ2-7,-,TRBV14,12,-,TGTGCCAGTGGGTTGATAGCGAGCGAGCAGTACTTC,CASGLIASEQYF
TRBJ1-5,few,TRBV7-9,14,-,TGTGCCAGCAGCGCCAGGGAAAGCAATCAGCCCCAGCATTTT,CASSARESNQPQHF
TRBJ2-1,-,TRBV19,16,-,TGTGCCAGTAGTCTGGGGAGGCTAGCGACTAATATGCAGCAGTTCTTC,CASSLGRLATNMQQFF
TRBJ2-7,-,TRBV5-8,15,TRBD1,TGTGCCAGCAGCGCCGTCGGACAGGCAAACTACGAGCAGTACTTC,CASSAVGQANYEQYF